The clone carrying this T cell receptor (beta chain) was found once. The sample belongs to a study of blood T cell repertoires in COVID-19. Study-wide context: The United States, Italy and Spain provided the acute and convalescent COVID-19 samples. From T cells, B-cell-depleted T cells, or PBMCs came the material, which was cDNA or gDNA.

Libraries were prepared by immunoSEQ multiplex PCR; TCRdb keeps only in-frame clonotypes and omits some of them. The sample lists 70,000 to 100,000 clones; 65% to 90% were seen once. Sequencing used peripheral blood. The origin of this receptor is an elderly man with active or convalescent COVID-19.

The CDR3: CASSLKRSGRAKDTQYF. The CDR3 DNA is TGTGCCAGCAGCTTAAAGCGTAGCGGGAGGGCTAAAGATACGCAGTATTTT. The chain employs TRBV13 and TRBJ2-3, with 11 bases fitting TRBD2. CDR3 length: 17 residues. Losses at the gene ends were 2 bases for V and 5 bases for J; bases not matched to a gene: 9. CDR1 and CDR2 from the germline V gene are PRHDT and FYEKMQ (reference sequence).